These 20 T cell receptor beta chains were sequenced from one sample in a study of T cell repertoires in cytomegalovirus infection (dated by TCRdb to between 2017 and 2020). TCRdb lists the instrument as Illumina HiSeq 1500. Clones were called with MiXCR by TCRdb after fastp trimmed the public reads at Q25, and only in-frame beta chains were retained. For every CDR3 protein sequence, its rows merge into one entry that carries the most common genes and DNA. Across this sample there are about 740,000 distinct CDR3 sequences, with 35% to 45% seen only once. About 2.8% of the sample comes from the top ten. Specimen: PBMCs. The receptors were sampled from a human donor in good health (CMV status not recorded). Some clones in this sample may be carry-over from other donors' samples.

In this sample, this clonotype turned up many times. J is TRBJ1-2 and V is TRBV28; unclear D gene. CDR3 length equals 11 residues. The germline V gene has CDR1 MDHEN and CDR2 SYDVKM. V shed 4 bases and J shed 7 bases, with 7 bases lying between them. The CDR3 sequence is CASSYWGGYTF. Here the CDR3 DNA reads TGTGCCAGCAGTTACTGGGGTGGCTACACCTTC.

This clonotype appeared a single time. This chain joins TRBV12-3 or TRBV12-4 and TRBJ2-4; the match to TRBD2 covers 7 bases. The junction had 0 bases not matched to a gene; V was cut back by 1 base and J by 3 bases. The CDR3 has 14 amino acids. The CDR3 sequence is CASSLGGGKNIQYF. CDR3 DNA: TGTGCCAGCAGTTTAGGCGGGGGCAAAAACATTCAGTACTTC.

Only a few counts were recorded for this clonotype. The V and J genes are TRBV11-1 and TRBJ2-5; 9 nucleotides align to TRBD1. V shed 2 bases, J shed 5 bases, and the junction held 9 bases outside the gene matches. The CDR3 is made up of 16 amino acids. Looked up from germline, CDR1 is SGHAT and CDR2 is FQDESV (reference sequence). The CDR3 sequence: CASSLPRDRVRETQYF. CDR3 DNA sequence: TGTGCCAGCAGCTTACCCCGGGACAGGGTCAGGGAGACCCAGTACTTC.

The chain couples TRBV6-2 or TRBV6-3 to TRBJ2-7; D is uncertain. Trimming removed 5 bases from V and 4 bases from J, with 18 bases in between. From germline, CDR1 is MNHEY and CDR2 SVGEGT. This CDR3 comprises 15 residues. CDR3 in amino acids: CASSDPRVSFYEQYF. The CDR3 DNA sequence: TGTGCCAGCAGTGACCCCAGAGTCTCCTTTTACGAGCAGTACTTC.

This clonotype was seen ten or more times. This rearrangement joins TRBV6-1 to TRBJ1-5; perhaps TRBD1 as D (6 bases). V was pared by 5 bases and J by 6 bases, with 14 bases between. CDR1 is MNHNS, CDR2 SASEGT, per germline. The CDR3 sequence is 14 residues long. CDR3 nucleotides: TGTGCCAGCAGTCTACAGGGTAGGACTCAGCCCCAGCATTTT. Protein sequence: CASSLQGRTQPQHF.

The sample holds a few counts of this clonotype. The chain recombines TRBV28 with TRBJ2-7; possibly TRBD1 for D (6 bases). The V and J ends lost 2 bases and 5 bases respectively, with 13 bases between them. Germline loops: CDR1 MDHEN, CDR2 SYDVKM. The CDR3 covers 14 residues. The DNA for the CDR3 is TGTGCCAGCAGTTTAGTTCCAGGGGTCCACGAGCAGTACTTC. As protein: CASSLVPGVHEQYF. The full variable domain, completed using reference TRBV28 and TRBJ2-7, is DVKVTQSSRYLVKRTGEKVFLECVQDMDHENMFWYRQDPGLGLRLIYFSYDVKMKEKGDIPEGYSVSREKKERFSLILESASTNQTSMYLCASSLVPGVHEQYFGPGTRLTVT.

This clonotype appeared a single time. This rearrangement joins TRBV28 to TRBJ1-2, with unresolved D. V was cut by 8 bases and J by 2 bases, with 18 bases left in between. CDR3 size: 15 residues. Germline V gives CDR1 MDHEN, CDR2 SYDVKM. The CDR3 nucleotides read TGTGCCAGCGACCCGCTGGCCGGCGGCAACTATGGCTACACCTTC. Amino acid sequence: CASDPLAGGNYGYTF.

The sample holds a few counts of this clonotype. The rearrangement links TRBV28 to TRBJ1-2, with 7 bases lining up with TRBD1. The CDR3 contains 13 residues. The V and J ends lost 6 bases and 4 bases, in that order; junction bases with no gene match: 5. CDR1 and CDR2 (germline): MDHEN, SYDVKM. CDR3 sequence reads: CASRPTGTYGYTF. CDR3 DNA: TGTGCCAGCAGGCCGACAGGGACCTATGGCTACACCTTC.

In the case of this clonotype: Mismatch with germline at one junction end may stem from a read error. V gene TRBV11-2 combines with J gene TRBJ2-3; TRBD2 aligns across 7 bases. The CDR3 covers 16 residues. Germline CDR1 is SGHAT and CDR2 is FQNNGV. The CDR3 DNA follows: TGTGCCAGCAGCACCTCCTCGGGCGGGAGCTACGATATGCAGTATTTT. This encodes CASSTSSGGSYDMQYF.

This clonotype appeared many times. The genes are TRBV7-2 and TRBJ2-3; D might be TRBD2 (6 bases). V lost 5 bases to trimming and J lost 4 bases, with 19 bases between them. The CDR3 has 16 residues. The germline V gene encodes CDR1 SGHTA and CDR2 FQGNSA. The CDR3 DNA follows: TGTGCCAGCAGCCCCTCTCTAGCGTCCGGGGCAGATACGCAGTATTTT. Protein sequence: CASSPSLASGADTQYF.

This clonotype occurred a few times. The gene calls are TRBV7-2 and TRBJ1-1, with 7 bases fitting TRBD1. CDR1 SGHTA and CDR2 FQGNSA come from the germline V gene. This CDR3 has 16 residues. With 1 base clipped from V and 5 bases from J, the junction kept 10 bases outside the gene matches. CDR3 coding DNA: TGTGCCAGCAGCTTAGTCGGTCGGCAGGGGGGGACTGAAGCTTTCTTT. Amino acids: CASSLVGRQGGTEAFF.

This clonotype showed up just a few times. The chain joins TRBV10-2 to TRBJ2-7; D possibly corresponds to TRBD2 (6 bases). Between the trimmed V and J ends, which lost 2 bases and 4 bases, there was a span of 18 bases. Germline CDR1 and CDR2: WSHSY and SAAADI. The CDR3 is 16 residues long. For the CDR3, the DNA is TGCGCCAGCAGTGAGCCGGGACTCCCGAAGGCTTACGAGCAGTACTTC. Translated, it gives CASSEPGLPKAYEQYF.

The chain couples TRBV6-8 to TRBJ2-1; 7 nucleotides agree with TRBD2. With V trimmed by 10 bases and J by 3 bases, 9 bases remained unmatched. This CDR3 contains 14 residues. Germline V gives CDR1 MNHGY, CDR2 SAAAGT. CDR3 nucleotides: TGTGCCACCTTGGGGACTATTATCTACAATGAGCAGTTCTTC. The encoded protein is CATLGTIIYNEQFF.

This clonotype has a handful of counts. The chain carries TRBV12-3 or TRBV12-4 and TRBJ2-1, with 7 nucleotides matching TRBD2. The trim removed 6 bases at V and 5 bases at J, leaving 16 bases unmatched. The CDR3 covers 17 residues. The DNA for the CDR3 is TGTGCCAGCAGCCTTTCTAGAGCGGGAAGTCCCCACAATGAGCAGTTCTTC. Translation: CASSLSRAGSPHNEQFF.

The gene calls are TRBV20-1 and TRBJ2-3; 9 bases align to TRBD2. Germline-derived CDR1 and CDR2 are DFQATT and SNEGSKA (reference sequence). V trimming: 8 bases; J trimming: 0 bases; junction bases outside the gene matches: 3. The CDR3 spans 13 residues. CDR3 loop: CSTLAGSTDTQYF. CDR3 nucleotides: TGCAGTACCCTAGCGGGGAGCACAGATACGCAGTATTTT.

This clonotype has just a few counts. DNA of the CDR3: TGTGCTATCTCCCCAGGGACGTTGAAAGAGACCCAGTACTTC. Its translation is CAISPGTLKETQYF. V gene TRBV5-4 combines with J gene TRBJ2-5; D is perhaps TRBD1 or TRBD2 (5 bases each). The CDR3 sequence is 14 residues long. Germline CDR1 is SGHNT and CDR2 is YYREEE (reference sequence).

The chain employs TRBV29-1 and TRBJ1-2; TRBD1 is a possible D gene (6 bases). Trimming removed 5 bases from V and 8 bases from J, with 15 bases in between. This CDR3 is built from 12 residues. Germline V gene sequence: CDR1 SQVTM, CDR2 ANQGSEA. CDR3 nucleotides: TGCAGCGTTAAAAACAGGGTTGGGGGCTACACCTTC. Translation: CSVKNRVGGYTF.

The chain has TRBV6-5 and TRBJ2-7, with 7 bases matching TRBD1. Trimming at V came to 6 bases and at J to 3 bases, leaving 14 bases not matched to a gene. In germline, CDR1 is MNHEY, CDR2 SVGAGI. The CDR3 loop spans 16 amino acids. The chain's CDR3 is CASSGTARTSSYEQYF. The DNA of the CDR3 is TGTGCCAGCAGCGGGACAGCCCGAACTAGTAGCTACGAGCAGTACTTC.

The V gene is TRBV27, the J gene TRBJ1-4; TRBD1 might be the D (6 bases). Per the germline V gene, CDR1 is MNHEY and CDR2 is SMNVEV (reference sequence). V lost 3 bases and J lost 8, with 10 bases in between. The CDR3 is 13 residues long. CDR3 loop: CASSLGGREKLFF. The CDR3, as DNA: TGTGCCAGCAGTTTGGGGGGCAGAGAAAAACTGTTTTTT.

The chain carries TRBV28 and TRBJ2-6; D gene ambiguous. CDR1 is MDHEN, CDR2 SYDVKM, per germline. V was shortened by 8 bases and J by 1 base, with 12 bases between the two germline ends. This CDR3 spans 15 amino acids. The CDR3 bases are TGTGCCAGCCCACCAAGGCAGTCTGGGGCCAACGTCCTGACTTTC. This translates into CASPPRQSGANVLTF.